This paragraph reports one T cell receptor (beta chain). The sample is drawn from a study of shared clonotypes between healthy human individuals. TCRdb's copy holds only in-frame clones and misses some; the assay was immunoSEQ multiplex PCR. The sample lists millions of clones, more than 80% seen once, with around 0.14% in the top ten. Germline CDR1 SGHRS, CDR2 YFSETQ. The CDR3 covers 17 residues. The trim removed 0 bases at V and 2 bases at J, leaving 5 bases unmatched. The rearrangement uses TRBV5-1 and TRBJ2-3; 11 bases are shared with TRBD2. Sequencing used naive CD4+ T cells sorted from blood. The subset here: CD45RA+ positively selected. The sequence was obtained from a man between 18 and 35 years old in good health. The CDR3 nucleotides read TGCGCCAGCAGCTTGGCCCAGACTAGCGGGACCACAGATACGCAGTATTTT. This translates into CASSLAQTSGTTDTQYF.